These 13 T cell receptor beta chains came from one sample sequenced in a study of identical twins. TCRdb re-called the 5' RACE reads through MiXCR, storing one row per CDR3 protein. The table shows about 150,000 distinct CDR3 sequences, with around 3.4% occurring only once. The source material was memory T cells sorted from blood. These receptors all stem from a man between 18 and 35 years old in good health.

This clonotype was observed many times. V usage is TRBV7-2 and J usage is TRBJ2-3; TRBD2 agrees at 10 bases. Trimming cost V 5 bases and J 1 base; bases outside gene matches: 6. CDR1 SGHTA and CDR2 FQGNSA come from the germline V gene. CDR3 length: 16 residues. The CDR3 region is CASSKGGTSGTDTQYF. As DNA, the CDR3 is TGTGCCAGCAGCAAAGGGGGGACTAGCGGCACAGATACGCAGTATTTT. The full variable domain, in which reference TRBV7-2 and TRBJ2-3 provide the parts outside the CDR3, is GAGVSQSPSNKVTEKGKDVELRCDPISGHTALYWYRQSLGQGLEFLIYFQGNSAPDKSGLPSDRFSAERTGGSVSTLTIQRTQQEDSAVYLCASSKGGTSGTDTQYFGPGTRLTVL.

This clonotype came up many times. The gene calls are TRBV11-2 and TRBJ2-2; 9 bases line up with TRBD2. The CDR3 runs to 16 residues. V trimming: 3 bases; J trimming: 2 bases; junction bases outside the gene matches: 4. Germline values: CDR1 SGHAT, CDR2 FQNNGV. Here the CDR3 DNA reads TGTGCCAGCAGCTTTTCTAGCGGGGCTAACACCGGGGAGCTGTTTTTT. Protein sequence: CASSFSSGANTGELFF.

Ten or more counts support this clonotype. The chain combines TRBV7-9 with TRBJ1-1; TRBD1 matches at 11 bases. V lost 4 bases to trimming and J lost 11 bases; unmatched junction nucleotides: 9. Germline CDR1 and CDR2: SEHNR and FQNEAQ (reference sequence). This CDR3 spans 14 amino acids. Here the CDR3 DNA reads TGTGCCAGCAGCTATTCCGGGACAGGGGGAATGGCTTTCTTT. Amino acids: CASSYSGTGGMAFF.

This clonotype has at least ten counts. The rearrangement joins TRBV20-1 to TRBJ2-5, with 10 bases aligning to TRBD2. Germline V lookup: CDR1 DFQATT, CDR2 SNEGSKA (reference sequence). The CDR3 totals 16 residues. With V trimmed by 0 bases and J by 5 bases, 9 bases remained unmatched. This CDR3 is CSARDPGTSVLETQYF. CDR3 sequence (DNA): TGCAGTGCTAGAGATCCCGGGACTAGCGTATTGGAGACCCAGTACTTC.

This clonotype was counted at least ten times. The rearrangement links TRBV5-4 to TRBJ2-1; D unresolved. Germline values: CDR1 SGHNT, CDR2 YYREEE (reference sequence). Trimming removed 4 bases at V and 8 bases at J, with 13 bases between. The CDR3 spans 13 residues. This CDR3 reads CASSPLYSHEQFF. The CDR3 bases are TGTGCCAGCAGCCCTCTTTATTCCCATGAGCAGTTCTTC.

This clonotype was picked up many times. The chain joins TRBV6-5 to TRBJ1-2; D is undetermined. The CDR3 totals 14 residues. V was clipped by 2 bases and J by 8 bases, with 15 bases between them. Germline CDR1 and CDR2: MNHEY and SVGAGI. CDR3 loop: CASSYTSAGRGYTF. The CDR3, as DNA: TGTGCCAGCAGTTACACCTCGGCGGGGAGGGGCTACACCTTC.

This clonotype showed up many times. V is TRBV28 and J is TRBJ1-1; D gene unclear. V was trimmed by 6 bases and J by 4 bases, leaving 12 bases between them. The CDR3 extends over 13 amino acids. Germline lookup yields CDR1 MDHEN and CDR2 SYDVKM. CDR3: CASSPRGITEAFF. The DNA for the CDR3 is TGTGCCAGCAGCCCTAGAGGGATCACTGAAGCTTTCTTT.

Ten or more counts support this clonotype. The chain uses TRBV3-1 and TRBJ2-7; the D is unclear. Deletions cut 0 bases from V and 6 bases from J, with 15 bases between. The germline V gene encodes CDR1 LGHDT and CDR2 YNNKEL (reference sequence). The CDR3 totals 15 residues. CDR3 loop: CASSQDTSRLGEQYF. The DNA for the CDR3 is TGTGCCAGCAGCCAAGATACGTCACGCCTCGGCGAGCAGTACTTC.

This clonotype has ten or more counts. This chain links TRBV9 with TRBJ1-6; D remains ambiguous. Per the germline V gene, CDR1 is SGDLS and CDR2 is YYNGEE. The length of the CDR3 is 15 residues. V lost 0 bases and J lost 6, with 10 bases in between. This chain's CDR3 is CASSVASDGNSPLHF. The CDR3 DNA follows: TGTGCCAGCAGCGTAGCTTCCGACGGTAATTCACCCCTCCACTTT.

This clonotype was picked up many times. J is TRBJ2-7 and V is TRBV20-1; TRBD2 matches at 8 bases. J was trimmed by 2 bases and V by 4 bases; bases with no gene match: 13. From germline, CDR1 is DFQATT and CDR2 SNEGSKA (reference sequence). The CDR3 consists of 16 residues. This CDR3 reads CSAIMREDVIPYEQYF. The CDR3 DNA reads TGCAGTGCTATTATGCGGGAGGACGTAATACCCTACGAGCAGTACTTC.

At least ten counts were recorded for this clonotype. This rearrangement joins TRBV3-1 to TRBJ2-1; 12 bases match TRBD1. J was trimmed by 5 bases and V by 5 bases; bases with no gene match: 4. CDR3 length: 15 amino acids. CDR1 and CDR2 from the germline V gene are LGHDT and YNNKEL (reference sequence). The CDR3: CASSGGQGAHNEQFF. The CDR3 DNA follows: TGTGCCAGCAGCGGGGGACAGGGGGCCCACAATGAGCAGTTCTTC.

At least ten counts were recorded for this clonotype. One end of the junction fails to match germline, which may point to a read error. This chain connects TRBV9 to TRBJ2-4; D possibly corresponds to TRBD2 (6 bases). The CDR3 totals 14 residues. CDR1 SGDLS and CDR2 YYNGEE come from the germline V gene. For the CDR3, the DNA is TGTGCCAGCAGCGTAGCCCCCCAGGACTATTCCCTTGTCTTC. Translation: CASSVAPQDYSLVF.

This clonotype was observed many times. V is TRBV5-1 and J is TRBJ2-3; no definite D call. CDR3 size: 14 residues. Trimming shortened V by 0 bases and J by 0 bases, and 5 bases separated the two germline ends. Germline values: CDR1 SGHRS, CDR2 YFSETQ. The CDR3 loop is CASSLDSSTDTQYF. The CDR3 bases are TGCGCCAGCAGCTTGGACTCTAGCACAGATACGCAGTATTTT. The full variable domain, rest sourced from reference TRBV5-1 and TRBJ2-3, is KAGVTQTPRYLIKTRGQQVTLSCSPISGHRSVSWYQQTPGQGLQFLFEYFSETQRNKGNFPGRFSGRQFSNSRSEMNVSTLELGDSALYLCASSLDSSTDTQYFGPGTRLTVL.